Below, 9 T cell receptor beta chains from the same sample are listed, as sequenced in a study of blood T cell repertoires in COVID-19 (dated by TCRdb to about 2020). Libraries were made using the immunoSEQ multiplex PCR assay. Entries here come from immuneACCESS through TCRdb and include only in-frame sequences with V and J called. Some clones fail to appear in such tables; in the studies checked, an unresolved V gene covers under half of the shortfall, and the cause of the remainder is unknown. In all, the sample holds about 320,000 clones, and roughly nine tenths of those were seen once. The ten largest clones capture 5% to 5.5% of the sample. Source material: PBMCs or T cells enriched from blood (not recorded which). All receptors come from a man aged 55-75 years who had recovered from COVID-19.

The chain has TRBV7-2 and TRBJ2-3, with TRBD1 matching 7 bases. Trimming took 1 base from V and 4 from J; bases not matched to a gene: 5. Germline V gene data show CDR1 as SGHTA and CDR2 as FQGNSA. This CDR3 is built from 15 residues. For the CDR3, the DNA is TGTGCCAGCAGCTTAGAGGCAGGGGGAGCAGATACGCAGTATTTT. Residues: CASSLEAGGADTQYF.

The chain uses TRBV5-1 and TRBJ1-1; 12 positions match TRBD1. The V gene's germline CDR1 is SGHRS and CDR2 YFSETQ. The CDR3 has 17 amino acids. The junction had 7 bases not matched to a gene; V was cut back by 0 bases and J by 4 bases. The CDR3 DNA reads TGCGCCAGCAGCTTGGAGGGGACAGGGGGCAGGAGCACTGAAGCTTTCTTT. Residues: CASSLEGTGGRSTEAFF.

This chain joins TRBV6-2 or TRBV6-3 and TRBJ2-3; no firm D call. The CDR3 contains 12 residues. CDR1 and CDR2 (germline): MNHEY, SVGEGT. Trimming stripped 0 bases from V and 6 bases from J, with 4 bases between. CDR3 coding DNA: TGTGCCAGCAGTTACTCTCGGGATACGCAGTATTTT. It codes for CASSYSRDTQYF.

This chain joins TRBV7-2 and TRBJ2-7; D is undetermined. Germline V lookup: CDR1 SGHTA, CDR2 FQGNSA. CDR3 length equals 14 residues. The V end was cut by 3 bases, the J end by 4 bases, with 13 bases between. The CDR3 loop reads CASSFARSTYEQYF. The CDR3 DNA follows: TGTGCCAGCAGCTTTGCCCGATCTACTTACGAGCAGTACTTC.

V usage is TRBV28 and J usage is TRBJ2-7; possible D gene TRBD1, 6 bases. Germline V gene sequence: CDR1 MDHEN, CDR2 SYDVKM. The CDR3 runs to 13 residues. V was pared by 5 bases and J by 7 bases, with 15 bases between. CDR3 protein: CASSPGQSPEQYF. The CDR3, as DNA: TGTGCCAGCAGTCCCGGACAGTCCCCTGAGCAGTACTTC. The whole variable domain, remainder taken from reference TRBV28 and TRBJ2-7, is DVKVTQSSRYLVKRTGEKVFLECVQDMDHENMFWYRQDPGLGLRLIYFSYDVKMKEKGDIPEGYSVSREKKERFSLILESASTNQTSMYLCASSPGQSPEQYFGPGTRLTVT.

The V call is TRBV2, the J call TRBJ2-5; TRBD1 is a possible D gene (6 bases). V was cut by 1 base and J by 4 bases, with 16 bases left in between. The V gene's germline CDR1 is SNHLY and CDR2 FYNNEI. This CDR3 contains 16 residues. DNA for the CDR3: TGTGCCAGCAGTGAAGGGGCAGGGGATACGAGAGAGACCCAGTACTTC. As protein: CASSEGAGDTRETQYF. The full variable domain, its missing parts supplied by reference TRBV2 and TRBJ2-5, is EPEVTQTPSHQVTQMGQEVILRCVPISNHLYFYWYRQILGQKVEFLVSFYNNEISEKSEIFDDQFSVERPDGSNFTLKIRSTKLEDSAMYFCASSEGAGDTRETQYFGPGTRLLVL.

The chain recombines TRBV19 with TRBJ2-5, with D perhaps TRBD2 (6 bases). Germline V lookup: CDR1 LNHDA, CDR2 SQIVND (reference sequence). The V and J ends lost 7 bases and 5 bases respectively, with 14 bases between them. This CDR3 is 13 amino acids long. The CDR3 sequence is CASTHRGGETQYF. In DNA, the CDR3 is TGTGCCAGTACCCACAGAGGAGGGGAGACCCAGTACTTC.

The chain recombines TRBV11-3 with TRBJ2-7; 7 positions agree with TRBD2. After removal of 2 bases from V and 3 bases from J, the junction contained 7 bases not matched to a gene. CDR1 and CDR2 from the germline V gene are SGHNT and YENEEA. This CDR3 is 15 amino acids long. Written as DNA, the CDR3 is TGTGCCAGCAGCTTATCATCAGCGGGGAACTACGAGCAGTACTTC. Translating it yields CASSLSSAGNYEQYF.

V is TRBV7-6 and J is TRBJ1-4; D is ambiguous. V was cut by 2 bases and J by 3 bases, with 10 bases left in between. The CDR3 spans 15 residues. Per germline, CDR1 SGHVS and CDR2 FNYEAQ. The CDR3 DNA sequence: TGTGCCAGCAGCTTAAACGTCGGGGCTAATGAAAAACTGTTTTTT. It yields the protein CASSLNVGANEKLFF.